A single count supports the clone carrying this TCR beta chain. The antigen is not known. This sample was included in a study of shared clonotypes between healthy human individuals. Across the study: Contributing individuals were two females and a few males aged 18 to 49.

Study-level findings and limits: It was anticipated that sequencing depth would influence how many clonotypes donors shared.

The repertoire was sequenced with immunoSEQ multiplex PCR; TCRdb's copy has only in-frame clones and lacks some. The sample holds around 2,000,000 clones, around 96% seen once. Germline CDR1 and CDR2: MGHRA and YSYEKL. The CDR3 length is 16 residues. With 0 bases clipped from V and 2 bases from J, the junction kept 5 bases outside the gene matches. Naive CD8 populations comprised CD45RO-negative cells positively selected for CCR7, excluding terminally differentiated effector memory CD45RA+ cells. The rearrangement uses TRBV4-1 and TRBJ2-5; 8 positions agree with TRBD2. Sequenced: naive CD8+ T cells sorted from blood. This TCR came from a man aged 18 to 35 in good health. The CDR3 DNA follows: TGCGCCAGCAGCCAAGAACGGGGGGGGTGGCAAGAGACCCAGTACTTC. Its protein is CASSQERGGWQETQYF.